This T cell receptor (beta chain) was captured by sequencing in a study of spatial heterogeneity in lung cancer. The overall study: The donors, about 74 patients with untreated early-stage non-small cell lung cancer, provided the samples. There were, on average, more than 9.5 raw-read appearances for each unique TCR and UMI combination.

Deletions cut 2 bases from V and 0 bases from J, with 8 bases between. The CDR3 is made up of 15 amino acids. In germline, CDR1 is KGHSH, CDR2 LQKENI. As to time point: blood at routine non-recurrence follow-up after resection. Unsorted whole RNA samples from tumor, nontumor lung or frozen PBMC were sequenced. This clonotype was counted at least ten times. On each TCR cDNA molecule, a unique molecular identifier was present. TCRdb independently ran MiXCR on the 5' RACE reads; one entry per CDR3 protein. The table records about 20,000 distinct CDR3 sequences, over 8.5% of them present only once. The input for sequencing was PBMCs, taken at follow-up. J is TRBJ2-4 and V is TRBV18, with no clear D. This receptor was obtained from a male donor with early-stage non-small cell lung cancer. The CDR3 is CASSPIGKAKNIQYF. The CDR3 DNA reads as TGTGCCAGCTCACCAATAGGGAAAGCCAAAAACATTCAGTACTTC.